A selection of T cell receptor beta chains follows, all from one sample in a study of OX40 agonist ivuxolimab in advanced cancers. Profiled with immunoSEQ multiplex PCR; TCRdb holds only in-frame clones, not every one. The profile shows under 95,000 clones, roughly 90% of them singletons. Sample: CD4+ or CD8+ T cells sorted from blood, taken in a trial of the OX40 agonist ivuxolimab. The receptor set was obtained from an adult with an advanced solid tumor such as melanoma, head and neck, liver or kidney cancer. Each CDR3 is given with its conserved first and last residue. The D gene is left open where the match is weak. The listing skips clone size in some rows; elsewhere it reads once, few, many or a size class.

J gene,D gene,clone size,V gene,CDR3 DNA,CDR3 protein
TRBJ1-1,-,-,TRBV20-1,TGCAGTGCTAGATTACCTCTCGGGGCTTTCTTT,CSARLPLGAFF
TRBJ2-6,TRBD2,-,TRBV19,TGTGCCAGTAGTATTGGCCAGCGGGGTACCTCTGGGGCCAACGTCCTGACTTTC,CASSIGQRGTSGANVLTF
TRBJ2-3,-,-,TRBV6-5,TGTGCCAGCGCGGCTCGCGGAAAGGCAGATACGCAGTATTTT,CASAARGKADTQYF
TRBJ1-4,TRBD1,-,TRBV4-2,TGTGCCAGCAGCCAAGGTGGCGGGACAGGGGATGAAAAACTGTTTTTT,CASSQGGGTGDEKLFF
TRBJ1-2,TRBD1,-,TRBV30,TGTGCCTGGAGGGAACCCTCAAGACAGGGCCGCTACACCTTC,CAWREPSRQGRYTF
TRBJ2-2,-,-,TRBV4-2,TGTGCCACCCGGGCGGCGGTAAGGGACACCGGGGAGCTGTTTTTT,CATRAAVRDTGELFF
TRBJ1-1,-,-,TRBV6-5,TGTGCCAGCAGTTACTCGGGATACACTGAAGCTTTCTTT,CASSYSGYTEAFF
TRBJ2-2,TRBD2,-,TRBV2,TGTGCCAGCATGGGGGGGAGGACCGGGGAGCTGTTTTTT,CASMGGRTGELFF
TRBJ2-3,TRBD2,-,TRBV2,TGTGCCAGCGGGCTACTAGCGGCGACCACAGATACGCAGTATTTT,CASGLLAATTDTQYF
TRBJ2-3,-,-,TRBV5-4,TGTGCCAGCAGCCTACCGAGAGATACGCAGTATTTT,CASSLPRDTQYF
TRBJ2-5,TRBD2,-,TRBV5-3,TGTGCCAGAAGCCTCCGTAGCGGGAAAGAAGAGACCCAGTACTTC,CARSLRSGKEETQYF
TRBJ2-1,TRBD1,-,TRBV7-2,TGTGCCAGCAGCTTATCCGGGACAGGGGGCTACAATGAGCAGTTCTTC,CASSLSGTGGYNEQFF
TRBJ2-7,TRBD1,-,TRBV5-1,TGCGCCAGCAGCGGAACCGGGACAGGACTTTACGAGCAGTACTTC,CASSGTGTGLYEQYF
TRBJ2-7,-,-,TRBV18,TGTGCCAGCTCACCAGACGCTGATTACGAGCAGTACTTC,CASSPDADYEQYF
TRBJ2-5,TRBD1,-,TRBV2,TGTGCCAGCAGTGAGCTATTTTTGAGGGACAGGGGCCGAGAGACCCAGTACTTC,CASSELFLRDRGRETQYF
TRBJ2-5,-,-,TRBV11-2,TGTGCCAGCAGCCGCGGCTGGGGAGGCCCCCAAGAGACCCAGTACTTC,CASSRGWGGPQETQYF
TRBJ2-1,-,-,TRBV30,TGTGCCTGGAGTCCTTTCCGGGGTCCTGGGAGTGAGCAGTTCTTC,CAWSPFRGPGSEQFF
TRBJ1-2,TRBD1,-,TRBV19,TGTGCCAGTAGTACCCAACCCGGACAGGGCTCTGGCTACACCTTC,CASSTQPGQGSGYTF
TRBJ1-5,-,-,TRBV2,TGTGCCAGCAGTGTTTCTGGGGTTCAGCCCCAGCATTTT,CASSVSGVQPQHF
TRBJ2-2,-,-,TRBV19,TGTGCCAGTAGTATGAGGGTTGGGAACACCGGGGAGCTGTTTTTT,CASSMRVGNTGELFF
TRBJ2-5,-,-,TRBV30,TGTGCCTGGAGTTTCGGGGGAGAGACCCAGTACTTC,CAWSFGGETQYF
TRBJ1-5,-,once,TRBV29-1,TGCAGCGTTATAGGGGCGAGCAATCAGCCCCAGCATTTT,CSVIGASNQPQHF
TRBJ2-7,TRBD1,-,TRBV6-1,TGTGCCAGCCAAAAGGGACAGGCGAACGCCTACGAGCAGTACTTC,CASQKGQANAYEQYF
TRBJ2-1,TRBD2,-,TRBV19,TGTGCCAGTAGTAAATGGACTAGTAGGTCCTACAATGAGCAGTTCTTC,CASSKWTSRSYNEQFF
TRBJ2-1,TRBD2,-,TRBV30,TGTGCCTGGAGCGGGGGGGCTGGCTACAATGAGCAGTTCTTC,CAWSGGAGYNEQFF
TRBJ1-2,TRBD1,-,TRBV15,TGTGCCACCAGCAGAGATCTTCCGGGACAGGGGTATGGCTACACCTTC,CATSRDLPGQGYGYTF
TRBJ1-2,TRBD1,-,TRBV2,TGTGCCAGCAGTCGTGGACAGGGGATATATGGCTACACCTTC,CASSRGQGIYGYTF
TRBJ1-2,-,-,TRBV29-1,TGCAGCGTTTTGAAGGGGTGGGAACGCTACACCTTC,CSVLKGWERYTF
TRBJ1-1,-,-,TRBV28,TGTGCCAGCAGTCCCGAGGGGGAAGCTATGAACACTGAAGCTTTCTTT,CASSPEGEAMNTEAFF
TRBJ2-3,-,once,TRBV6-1,TGTGCCAGCAGTTTTGGGGGGAATCGGGATACGCAGTATTTT,CASSFGGNRDTQYF
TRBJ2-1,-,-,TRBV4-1,TGCGCCAGCAGCCAAGATGCAAGCGAAACCTACAATGAGCAGTTCTTC,CASSQDASETYNEQFF
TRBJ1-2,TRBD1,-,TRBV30,TGTGCCTGGAGTGGGGACAGGGGTGACTATGGCTACACCTTC,CAWSGDRGDYGYTF
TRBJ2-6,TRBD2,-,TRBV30,TGTGCCTGGAGTCCCGGGGGGTCGTCTGGGGCCAACGTCCTGACTTTC,CAWSPGGSSGANVLTF
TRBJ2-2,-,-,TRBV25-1,TGTGCCAGCAGCCTGGGGGGTAACACCGGGGAGCTGTTTTTT,CASSLGGNTGELFF
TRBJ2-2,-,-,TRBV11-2,TGTGCCAGCAGCCCCCGGACAGCGAACACCGGGGAGCTGTTTTTT,CASSPRTANTGELFF
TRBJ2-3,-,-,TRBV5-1,TGCGCCAGCAGCTCAAGACAGGTCACAGATACGCAGTATTTT,CASSSRQVTDTQYF